This TCR beta chain was identified during a study of control samples from healthy donors and cancer patients. The CDR3 is 13 residues long. Per germline, CDR1 SQVTM and CDR2 ANQGSEA. V lost 4 bases and J 5 bases, leaving 11 bases between the germline ends. Libraries were prepared by immunoSEQ multiplex PCR; TCRdb keeps only in-frame clonotypes and omits some of them. The table has about 120,000 clones, approximately 87% seen once. The origin of this receptor is a man aged 25 to 45 in good health. Input material: blood. The chain links TRBV29-1 to TRBJ2-2; tentative D call: TRBD1 (5 bases). The CDR3 loop reads CSVVRQSTGELFF. The CDR3 DNA reads TGCAGCGTTGTAAGACAGTCAACCGGGGAGCTGTTTTTT.